The clone carrying this T cell receptor beta chain was seen once. Its antigen is still unknown. Clones were sequenced by immunoSEQ multiplex PCR, and TCRdb holds only the in-frame ones, with some missing. The profile shows about 1 million clones, roughly 70% of them singletons. The data stem from a study of shared clonotypes between healthy human individuals. Points from the study as a whole: The genetic and exposure-history diversity represented was limited by few donors.

The CDR3 extends over 14 amino acids. Germline lookup yields CDR1 SGHNT and CDR2 YYREEE (reference sequence). V lost 0 bases and J lost 2, with 9 bases in between. The receptor comes from a man aged 18 to 29 in good health. The chain uses TRBV5-4 and TRBJ2-7; D unresolved. The material sequenced was memory CD4+ T cells sorted from blood. Regarding subset: CD45RA-negative fraction. The CDR3, as DNA: TGTGCCAGCAGCTTGGCGTCCGGACCCTACGAGCAGTACTTC. This codes for CASSLASGPYEQYF.